This T cell receptor beta chain was identified in a study of regulatory T cells in long-lasting Graves disease (dated by TCRdb to the early 2020s). With respect to the entire study: Patients with newly diagnosed Graves' disease had been on antithyroid drugs for under 3 months. A total of about 35 samples underwent TCR sequencing, from about 13 patients with persistent Graves' disease and 20 or so patients with newly diagnosed Graves' disease. Peripheral blood TCR sequencing and RNA sequencing compared persistent Graves' disease patients with newly diagnosed Graves' disease patients. The study was registered as a clinical trial and conducted in China.

Turning to this clonotype: The clone's antigen remains unknown. No per-base quality is available; no much larger clone lies one base away.

The sample's time point label is to be understood as: newly diagnosed GD, antithyroid drugs for less than 3 months. RNA was extracted from PBMCs in TRIzol for both TCR sequencing and RNA sequencing. The diagnosis of Graves' disease followed American Thyroid Association guidelines. Recruitment of patients was carried out at an endocrinology department in Xi'an, China. From each patient, about 9.7 milliliters of peripheral blood was collected into an EDTA anticoagulant tube. Ficoll Paque Plus density gradient separation was used to isolate PBMCs, and no further T cell sorting was done. An Agilent 2100 Bioanalyzer and agarose gel were used to assess RNA quality, and a NanoDrop 2000 was used to measure RNA concentration. The investigation overall reported the following: TRBV28, TRBJ1-2 and TRBJ2-5 were preferentially used in persistent disease, while TRBV20-1 and TRBJ2-1 were favored in newly diagnosed disease. The small sample size was acknowledged by the authors as a limitation that may reduce accuracy. Sequencing and analysis were limited to the TCR beta chain. Because the primary lesion, thyroid tissue, could not be accessed, the study looked at peripheral blood alone. Patients with persistent disease shared more public clonotypes (approximately 2,500) than newly diagnosed patients did (around 930). Compared with newly diagnosed patients, persistent Graves' disease patients had lower TCR Shannon entropy and fewer highly expanded clones, which suggests clonal expansion.

The library came from multiplex PCR. TCRdb records Illumina HiSeq 4000 as the sequencer. TCR beta libraries were built with iRepertoire HTBI primers and Arm-PCR amplification of CDR3 regions. Before sequencing, the PCR products went through gel purification. In the original analysis: Gene usage analysis of CDR3 amino acid clonotypes used the 60 to 75 TRBV and around 14 TRBJ segments found across samples. COPE and FqMerger were used to merge the filtered high-quality paired reads into contigs. BLAST was used to align contigs to IMGT TRBV, TRBD and TRBJ reference genes, and CDR3 was defined according to IMGT. Any clonotype with a frequency above 0.1% was classified as a highly expanded clone. Shannon entropy was used to measure repertoire diversity, and the Gini coefficient was used to measure V-J evenness. Public clonotypes were defined as clonotypes shared by more than one individual. In-frame beta chains were kept once TCRdb had trimmed the public reads at Q25 with fastp and called clones with MiXCR. Each CDR3 protein appears once, grouped with its most common genes and DNA. The V and J calls here are based on TCRdb, not the publication. A total of about 400,000 distinct CDR3 sequences appear in this sample, roughly a sixth of them only once. About 20% of the sample belongs to the ten largest clones.

Trimming takes 5 bases off V and 9 bases off J; junction bases not matched to a gene: 10. The germline V gene (reference sequence) sets CDR1 to LGHDT and CDR2 to YNNKEL. From the cysteine through the phenylalanine, the CDR3 covers 14 amino acids. Solely the CDR3 DNA is kept, with 42 bases framed from the first base. The V and J genes are TRBV3-1 and TRBJ1-2, with TRBD1 identical over 9 junction bases. This receptor was obtained from a female donor with Graves disease. This specimen consisted of peripheral blood mononuclear cells (PBMCs), obtained at new diagnosis, from a patient treated with antithyroid drugs. The DNA reads TGTGCCAGCAGCAGGGGGACAGGGAGTCGTCGCTACACCTTC. Its product reads: CASSRGTGSRRYTF.